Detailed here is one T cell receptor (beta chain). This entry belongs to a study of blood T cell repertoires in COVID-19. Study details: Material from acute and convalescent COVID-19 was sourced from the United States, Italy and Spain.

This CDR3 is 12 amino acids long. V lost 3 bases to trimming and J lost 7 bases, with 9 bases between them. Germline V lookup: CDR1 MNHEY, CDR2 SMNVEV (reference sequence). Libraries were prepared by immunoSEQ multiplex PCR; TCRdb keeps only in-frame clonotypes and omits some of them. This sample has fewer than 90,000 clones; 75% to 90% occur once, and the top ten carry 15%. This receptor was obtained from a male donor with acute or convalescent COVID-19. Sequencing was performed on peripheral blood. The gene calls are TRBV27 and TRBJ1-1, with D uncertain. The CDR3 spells CASSFRNGEAFF. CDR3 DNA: TGTGCCAGCAGTTTCAGGAACGGTGAAGCTTTCTTT.